The text below deals with one T cell receptor (beta chain). Its target antigen remains unknown. Per-nucleotide qualities are absent, and no much larger clonotype sits a single base away. V gives up 5 bases and J gives up 1 base, and the segment between their germline ends measures 20 bases. Sequences MNHEY (CDR1) and SMNVEV (CDR2) are obtained from the germline V gene (reference sequence). The CDR3 contains 17 residues, cysteine and phenylalanine counted. Kept here is only the CDR3 DNA, which spans 51 bases and is read in frame from base 1. CD8 naive samples were CD45RO-negative cells positively selected for CCR7, giving a CD45RA+CCR7+ population that excluded TemRA cells. Donors were healthy HIV-negative adults with no recently reported acute infections or vaccinations. Only Caucasian adults living in Nashville, Tennessee, USA were represented among the donors. Blood was collected by leukapheresis, and PBMCs were isolated by Ficoll-Histopaque density gradient centrifugation and then cryopreserved in liquid nitrogen vapor phase. Purity and quantity of every magnetically sorted T cell population were checked by analytical flow cytometry. From each sorted fraction, genomic DNA was isolated and quantified by UV absorbance on a Nanodrop 2000c.

This record comes from a study of shared clonotypes between healthy human individuals (TCRdb year 2020). For the wider study: Two women and three men aged 18 to 49 years were included in the cohort. Libraries were prepared and TCR repertoires were sequenced by different laboratories using diverse techniques, in order to increase sequencing depth and limit assay-specific biases. To estimate repertoire size and how much clonotypes are shared between individuals, the study performed deep sequencing of blood TCR repertoires from roughly five healthy adults. Between about 0.8 and 8.9 billion PBMCs per donor were obtained by leukapheresis. Per donor, three plates each were used for CD4 naive and CD4 memory, two for CD8 naive, and one for CD8 memory.

TCR CDR3 regions were amplified from genomic DNA by multiplex PCR using the deep immunoSEQ assay. Extracted genomic DNA from each cell subset was distributed evenly across all wells of several immunoSEQ 96-well plates, and each plate was treated as a replicate. For sorted subsets, roughly 200 ng genomic DNA, equal to tens of thousands of T cell genomes, was loaded into each replicate PCR. Purified libraries were measured with a Qubit 3.0 fluorometer, size-checked on a Bioanalyzer 2100, and measured again with the KAPA Library Quantification kit. Every immunoSEQ 96-well plate was sequenced on a separate single-read 150-cycle Illumina NextSeq 550 flow cell. The authors' analysis ran thus. Because the immunoSEQ output included only junctional sequences and no quality scores, the filtering could not be the same as the filtering used for full-length reads. To assign V/J genes and CDR3, sequences were annotated using PyIR, a Python wrapper for IgBLAST v1.9, with IMGT germline references. Reads with weak V/J assignments (E-value above 1e-6), missing CDR3, stop codons, out-of-frame junctions, or ambiguous translated residues were removed. V3J clonotypes were defined as sequences sharing an identical inferred V gene, J gene, and CDR3 amino acid sequence. The percentage overlap between two repertoires was calculated by dividing the number of shared unique clonotypes by the size of the smaller repertoire. Richness of each repertoire was evaluated using RTK rarefaction, the Chao1 estimator, and Recon v2.1 estimates of unobserved clonotypes. Generation probabilities for all TCRbeta clonotypes obtained by the gDNA method from a few donors were computed using OLGA. The source is immuneACCESS, and TCRdb retained only in-frame sequences with V and J called. Part of the clones is not carried over; for the studies checked, unresolved V genes explain less than half of this, and the remainder is unexplained. V and J calls and clone size are those listed in that table; D and trimming were worked out from the DNA. The sample has 1.5 million to 2.5 million clones on record, approximately 94% of them singletons. 0.9% to 1.5% of the sample is taken by the ten largest.

Results the study describes overall, beyond this receptor: Clonotypes shared by all four sorted-subset donors showed higher generation probabilities than non-shared clonotypes. Incomplete sequencing was indicated by rarefaction of sorted-subset datasets, despite the large sequencing depth. The small number of donors limited the genetic and exposure-history diversity represented. Naive subsets generally had larger estimated clonotype richness than memory subsets did. Pairwise subsampling indicated that sequencing depth was expected to affect the degree of clonotype sharing among donors. Sampling was limited to blood, and TCR repertoires in tissue likely differ from TCR repertoires in blood. Sharing across a few donors was observed for 5% to 6.5% of naive CD4, over 3% of naive CD8, 2.3% of memory CD4, and roughly 0.4% of memory CD8 clonotypes.

The receptor comes from a man aged 18 to 30 in good health. Source material: naive CD8+ T cells sorted from blood. This specimen's cell subset or site label, per the study, means: CD45RA+CCR7+. The rearranged chain carries TRBV27 and TRBJ1-2; the D gene cannot be named for sure. In nucleotide form, the sequence is TGTGCCAGCAGTGACATTAAGAATCAGCCGAGTAACTATGGCTACACCTTC. It translates to CASSDIKNQPSNYGYTF.